This T cell receptor (beta chain) was captured in a study of control samples from healthy donors and cancer patients. This table comes from immunoSEQ multiplex PCR, and its TCRdb copy is limited to in-frame clones, with some not included. The repertoire holds 150,000 to 200,000 clones, with 90% to 95% as singletons. Germline CDR1 SGHAT, CDR2 FQDESV (reference sequence). V lost 5 bases to trimming and J lost 5 bases, with 6 bases between them. The CDR3 length is 12 residues. Material for sequencing was blood. The receptor was derived from a woman aged 25 to 39 in good health. The J gene is TRBJ2-2, the V gene TRBV11-1; no firm D call. CDR3 sequence reads: CASSIRTGELFF. CDR3 bases: TGTGCCAGCAGCATACGTACCGGGGAGCTGTTTTTT.